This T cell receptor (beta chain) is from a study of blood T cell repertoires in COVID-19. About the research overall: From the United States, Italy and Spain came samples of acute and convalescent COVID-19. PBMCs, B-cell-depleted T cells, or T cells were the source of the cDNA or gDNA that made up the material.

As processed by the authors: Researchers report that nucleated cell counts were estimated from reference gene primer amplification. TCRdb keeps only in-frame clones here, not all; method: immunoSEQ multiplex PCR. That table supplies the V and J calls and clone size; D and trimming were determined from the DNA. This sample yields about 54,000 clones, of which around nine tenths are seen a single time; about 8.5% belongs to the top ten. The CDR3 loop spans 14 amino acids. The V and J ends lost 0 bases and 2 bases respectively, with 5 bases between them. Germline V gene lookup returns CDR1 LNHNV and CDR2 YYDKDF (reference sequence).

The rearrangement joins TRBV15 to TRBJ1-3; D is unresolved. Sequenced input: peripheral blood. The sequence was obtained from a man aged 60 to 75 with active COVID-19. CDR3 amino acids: CATSRERAGNTIYF. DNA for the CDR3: TGTGCCACCAGCAGAGAACGGGCTGGAAACACCATATATTTT. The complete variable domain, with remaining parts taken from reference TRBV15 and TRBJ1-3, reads DAMVIQNPRYQVTQFGKPVTLSCSQTLNHNVMYWYQQKSSQAPKLLFHYYDKDFNNEADTPDNFQSRRPNTSFCFLDIRSPGLGDTAMYLCATSRERAGNTIYFGEGSWLTVV.